This TCR beta chain is from a study of PD-L1 blockade in urothelial cancer. Study in general: Male sex and bladder-origin urothelial cancer were recorded for about 85% of the roughly 30 patients. Typically, measured as a median, blood samples had about 140,000 T cells.

Time point here: pretreatment peripheral blood. Sample contribution per patient ranged from 1 to 8, covering pretreatment and on-treatment. Germline V CDR1 and CDR2: PRHDT, FYEKMQ (reference sequence). With 4 bases clipped from V and 0 bases from J, the junction kept 16 bases outside the gene matches. The CDR3 totals 21 residues. Each PCR received spiked synthetic TCR analog templates. Sequencing used immunoSEQ multiplex PCR; TCRdb keeps in-frame clones, though not all of them. The table has 50,000 or so clones, around 84% seen once; the top ten hold 3% to 4%. The chain employs TRBV13 and TRBJ2-1; 12 positions agree with TRBD2. This TCR derives from a man aged 65 to 79 with urothelial cancer. This material consisted of PBMCs, taken around atezolizumab (anti-PD-L1) treatment. The CDR3 spells CASSSTSSTSGRNSSYNEQFF. In DNA, the CDR3 is TGTGCCAGCAGCTCAACATCCTCCACTAGCGGGAGGAACTCCTCCTACAATGAGCAGTTCTTC.